This T cell receptor (beta chain) was observed in a study of beta chain features in type 1 diabetes. Germline V gene lookup returns CDR1 SGHRS and CDR2 YFSETQ. Trimming shortened V by 4 bases and J by 0 bases, and 5 bases separated the two germline ends. CDR3 length: 13 residues. This clone was recorded a few times. Distinct nucleotide sequences in the sample also encode this CDR3. Sorting based on CD45RO/CCR7/CD25/CD127/CD95/CD27 separated CD4+ naive, central memory, regulatory and stem cell-like memory cells. The sequenced template was cDNA made from the entire isolated RNA. The table came from immunoSEQ multiplex PCR; TCRdb's copy has only in-frame clones and leaves some out. The data show 130,000 or so clones, approximately 10% seen once.

Material for sequencing was central memory CD4+ T cells from blood. The chain is built from TRBV5-1 and TRBJ2-1, with D hard to call. This TCR was sampled from a woman aged 35 to 49 in good health. This CDR3 reads CASSPSSYNEQFF. In DNA form, the CDR3 reads TGCGCCAGCAGCCCTAGCTCCTACAATGAGCAGTTCTTC.